Each of the 23 T cell receptor beta chains below was sequenced from the same sample in a study of T cell responses to AZD1222 COVID-19 vaccine. Clones were sequenced by immunoSEQ multiplex PCR, and TCRdb holds only the in-frame ones, with some missing. The repertoire has approximately 170,000 clones, approximately 90% of them found once; the top ten carry approximately 4.7%. Specimen: peripheral blood, collected on day 0 of AZD1222 vaccination. The receptors were sampled from an adult in good health.

The chain is built from TRBV10-3 and TRBJ1-2, with 8 bases aligning to TRBD1. The CDR3 is 12 residues long. Germline V gene sequence: CDR1 ENHRY, CDR2 SYGVKD. The J segment lost 6 bases and the V segment lost 10 bases, leaving 7 bases of the junction unmatched. In nucleotides, the CDR3 is TGTGCCACCCAGGACAGGGACGATGGCTACACCTTC. Protein: CATQDRDDGYTF.

The chain is built from TRBV28 and TRBJ2-7; D gene unclear. This CDR3 has 14 residues. Germline CDR1 MDHEN, CDR2 SYDVKM. Trimming pared 6 bases from V and 0 bases from J, leaving 12 bases between. CDR3 amino acids: CASRTPTGSYEQYF. The DNA of the CDR3 is TGTGCCAGCAGAACCCCCACGGGCTCCTACGAGCAGTACTTC.

This clone was seen just once. The CDR3 protein is CASISEGRYGYTF. CDR3 DNA: TGTGCCAGCATCAGCGAGGGCCGGTATGGCTACACCTTC. The chain links TRBV6-5 to TRBJ1-2; no firm D call. Germline loops: CDR1 MNHEY, CDR2 SVGAGI. The CDR3 extends over 13 amino acids. V was cut by 7 bases and J by 5 bases, with 14 bases left in between.

The sample holds one count of this clone. The chain links TRBV27 to TRBJ1-2, with D perhaps TRBD1 (5 bases). Trimming stripped 3 bases from V and 4 bases from J, with 15 bases between. The CDR3 is 15 amino acids. Germline lookup yields CDR1 MNHEY and CDR2 SMNVEV (reference sequence). The CDR3 DNA reads TGTGCCAGCAGTTTTGGTCGACAGCTACCCTATGGCTACACCTTC. Protein sequence: CASSFGRQLPYGYTF.

V is TRBV11-2 and J is TRBJ1-2; no firm D call. The germline V gene encodes CDR1 SGHAT and CDR2 FQNNGV. Trimming cost V 2 bases and J 5 bases, with 9 bases left between them. The CDR3 contains 13 residues. Written as DNA, the CDR3 is TGTGCCAGCAGCTTATCCGAAAGTTATGGCTACACCTTC. Residues: CASSLSESYGYTF.

The CDR3 loop reads CASTVHDTQYF. CDR3 nucleotide sequence: TGTGCCAGCACCGTTCACGATACGCAGTATTTT. The genes are TRBV27 and TRBJ2-3; D call uncertain. This CDR3 is built from 11 residues. Trimming removed 7 bases at V and 6 bases at J, with 8 bases between. Germline-derived CDR1 and CDR2 are MNHEY and SMNVEV (reference sequence).

This chain uses TRBV18 with TRBJ2-2; D gene uncertain. This CDR3 spans 16 amino acids. Germline assignment: CDR1 KGHSH and CDR2 LQKENI. The ends were cut back, 5 bases at V and 2 bases at J, with 15 bases in the middle. The CDR3 DNA is TGTGCCAGCTCATCAGCCCAATTGGAAAACACCGGGGAGCTGTTTTTT. Amino acid sequence: CASSSAQLENTGELFF.

This sequence joins TRBV2 and TRBJ2-7; TRBD2 might be the D (6 bases). Trimming took 6 bases from V and 0 from J, leaving 18 bases between them. CDR1 is SNHLY, CDR2 FYNNEI, per germline. The CDR3 runs to 16 residues. CDR3 DNA: TGTGCCAGCAGGAAGGGTGGGGGGACGGCCTCCTACGAGCAGTACTTC. Protein: CASRKGGGTASYEQYF.

The chain has TRBV7-3 and TRBJ1-1; 7 bases line up with TRBD1. V was pared by 4 bases and J by 1 base, with 3 bases of the junction left unmatched. CDR1 is SGHTA, CDR2 FQGTGA, per germline. The CDR3 spans 14 residues. CDR3 nucleotides: TGTGCCAGCAGCTCGGGACAGCCGAACACTGAAGCTTTCTTT. Protein sequence: CASSSGQPNTEAFF. The full variable domain, completed using reference TRBV7-3 and TRBJ1-1, is GAGVSQTPSNKVTEKGKYVELRCDPISGHTALYWYRQSLGQGPEFLIYFQGTGAADDSGLPNDRFFAVRPEGSVSTLKIQRTERGDSAVYLCASSSGQPNTEAFFGQGTRLTVV.

The DNA for the CDR3 is TGTGCCAGCTCACCGGGGGGTGGCGGCACAGATACGCAGTATTTT. This codes for CASSPGGGGTDTQYF. V usage is TRBV18 and J usage is TRBJ2-3; D possibly corresponds to TRBD2 (6 bases). Germline CDR1 is KGHSH and CDR2 is LQKENI. This CDR3 comprises 15 residues. V dropped 3 bases and J dropped 1 base, with 11 bases sitting between them.

This clone was seen only a few times. This sequence joins TRBV7-2 and TRBJ1-5; 7 positions match TRBD1. CDR1 is SGHTA and CDR2 is FQGNSA in the germline V gene. The CDR3 is 15 residues long. The V and J ends lost 5 bases and 3 bases, in that order; junction bases with no gene match: 7. CDR3 region: CASSPSGGINQPQHF. The CDR3 region has the DNA TGTGCCAGCAGCCCTTCAGGGGGAATCAATCAGCCCCAGCATTTT.

This chain connects TRBV24-1 to TRBJ2-3; unclear D gene. Germline-derived CDR1 and CDR2 are KGHDR and SFDVKD. V lost 5 bases and J lost 4, with 12 bases in between. The CDR3 is 14 residues long. The CDR3 spells CATSVSFPADTQYF. The CDR3 DNA follows: TGTGCCACCAGTGTTTCCTTCCCCGCAGATACGCAGTATTTT.

The rearrangement links TRBV2 to TRBJ2-7, with 10 bases fitting TRBD1. This CDR3 comprises 14 residues. Per germline, CDR1 SNHLY and CDR2 FYNNEI. The ends lost 7 bases at V and 2 bases at J; junction bases unmatched: 5. This CDR3 reads CASTRGQGAYEQYF. CDR3 bases: TGTGCCAGCACCCGAGGACAGGGGGCCTACGAGCAGTACTTC.

The chain joins TRBV29-1 to TRBJ1-2; possibly TRBD1 for D (6 bases). The CDR3 has 12 residues. The ends were cut back, 5 bases at V and 0 bases at J, with 7 bases in the middle. CDR1 is SQVTM and CDR2 is ANQGSEA in the germline V gene. This chain's CDR3 is CSVWTANYGYTF. The CDR3 nucleotides read TGCAGCGTTTGGACAGCTAACTATGGCTACACCTTC.

J is TRBJ2-7 and V is TRBV27, with 8 nucleotides matching TRBD1. In germline, CDR1 is MNHEY, CDR2 SMNVEV (reference sequence). V shed 5 bases and J 2 bases; nucleotides not matched to a gene: 5. This CDR3 comprises 14 residues. The CDR3 DNA sequence: TGTGCCAGCAGTCCGGACAGGGAACCCTACGAGCAGTACTTC. This sequence encodes CASSPDREPYEQYF.

This clone was detected once. The chain employs TRBV7-3 and TRBJ2-3; 9 positions agree with TRBD2. The junction had 2 bases not matched to a gene; V was cut back by 2 bases and J by 2 bases. Looked up from germline, CDR1 is SGHTA and CDR2 is FQGTGA. This CDR3 has 15 amino acids. The CDR3 region is CASSLAGGHTDTQYF. The CDR3 DNA sequence: TGTGCCAGCAGCTTAGCGGGAGGGCACACAGATACGCAGTATTTT.

The chain is built from TRBV29-1 and TRBJ2-2; weak D call: TRBD2 (7 bases). Trimming took 6 bases from V and 2 from J, leaving 10 bases between them. The CDR3 is made up of 13 amino acids. In germline, CDR1 is SQVTM, CDR2 ANQGSEA. The CDR3 loop reads CSVGGLNTGELFF. The CDR3, as DNA: TGCAGCGTCGGGGGGCTTAACACCGGGGAGCTGTTTTTT.

The chain has TRBV28 and TRBJ1-2; the D is unclear. The V gene lost 4 bases and the J gene lost 2 bases, with 14 bases spanning the gap. CDR1 is MDHEN and CDR2 is SYDVKM in the germline V gene. The CDR3 sequence is 15 residues long. CDR3 loop: CASSSRTTRNYGYTF. The CDR3 nucleotides read TGTGCCAGCAGTTCGCGGACGACCCGCAACTATGGCTACACCTTC.

The chain combines TRBV14 with TRBJ2-7; no reliable D call. Germline V gene data show CDR1 as SGHDN and CDR2 as FVKESK. V dropped 3 bases and J dropped 0 bases, with 9 bases sitting between them. The CDR3 consists of 14 residues. CDR3: CASSQGLNSYEQYF. CDR3 nucleotides: TGTGCCAGCAGCCAGGGCCTCAACTCCTACGAGCAGTACTTC.

The chain carries TRBV19 and TRBJ1-1; D is ambiguous. The CDR3 consists of 13 residues. Germline V gene sequence: CDR1 LNHDA, CDR2 SQIVND (reference sequence). Trimming pared 7 bases from V and 8 bases from J, leaving 17 bases between. Written as DNA, the CDR3 is TGTGCCAGTACCCCCCCCGGGGTGGGGGAAGCTTTCTTT. This sequence encodes CASTPPGVGEAFF. Variable domain in full (rest from reference TRBV19 and TRBJ1-1): DGGITQSPKYLFRKEGQNVTLSCEQNLNHDAMYWYRQDPGQGLRLIYYSQIVNDFQKGDIAEGYSVSREKKESFPLTVTSAQKNPTAFYLCASTPPGVGEAFFGQGTRLTVV.

The chain recombines TRBV4-3 with TRBJ2-7, with D perhaps matching TRBD1 or TRBD2 (5 bases each). Germline V gene sequence: CDR1 LGHNA, CDR2 YSLEER. V lost 1 base, J lost 7 bases, and 14 bases lay in between. This CDR3 region has 14 residues. This CDR3 reads CASSQVPGSREQYF. In nucleotides, the CDR3 is TGCGCCAGCAGCCAAGTTCCAGGGAGTAGGGAGCAGTACTTC.

This chain joins TRBV7-3 and TRBJ2-7; D not resolved. Trimming cost V 3 bases and J 3 bases, with 9 bases left between them. This CDR3 region has 13 residues. Looked up from germline, CDR1 is SGHTA and CDR2 is FQGTGA. Here the CDR3 DNA reads TGTGCCAGCAGCTTTACCGACGGCTACGAGCAGTACTTC. Translated, it gives CASSFTDGYEQYF.

The sample holds a few counts of this clone. The gene calls are TRBV27 and TRBJ2-7; weak D call: TRBD1 (5 bases). V lost 6 bases and J 0 bases, leaving 12 bases between the germline ends. The CDR3 runs to 14 residues. Looked up from germline, CDR1 is MNHEY and CDR2 is SMNVEV (reference sequence). The DNA of the CDR3 is TGTGCCAGCAGAGACAGTAAGAGCTCCTACGAGCAGTACTTC. It translates to CASRDSKSSYEQYF.